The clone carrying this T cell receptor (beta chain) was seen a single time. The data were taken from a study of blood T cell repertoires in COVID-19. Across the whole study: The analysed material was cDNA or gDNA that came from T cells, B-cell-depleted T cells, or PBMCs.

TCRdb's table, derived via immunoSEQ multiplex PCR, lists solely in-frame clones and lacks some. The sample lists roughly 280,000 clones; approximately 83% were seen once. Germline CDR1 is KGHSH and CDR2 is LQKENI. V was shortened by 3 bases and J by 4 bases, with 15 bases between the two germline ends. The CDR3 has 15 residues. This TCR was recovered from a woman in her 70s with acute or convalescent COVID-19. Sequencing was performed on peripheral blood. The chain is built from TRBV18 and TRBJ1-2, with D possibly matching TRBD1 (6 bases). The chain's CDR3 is CASSPSRQARYGYTF. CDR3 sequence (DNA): TGTGCCAGCTCACCGTCCCGACAGGCGCGCTATGGCTACACCTTC.